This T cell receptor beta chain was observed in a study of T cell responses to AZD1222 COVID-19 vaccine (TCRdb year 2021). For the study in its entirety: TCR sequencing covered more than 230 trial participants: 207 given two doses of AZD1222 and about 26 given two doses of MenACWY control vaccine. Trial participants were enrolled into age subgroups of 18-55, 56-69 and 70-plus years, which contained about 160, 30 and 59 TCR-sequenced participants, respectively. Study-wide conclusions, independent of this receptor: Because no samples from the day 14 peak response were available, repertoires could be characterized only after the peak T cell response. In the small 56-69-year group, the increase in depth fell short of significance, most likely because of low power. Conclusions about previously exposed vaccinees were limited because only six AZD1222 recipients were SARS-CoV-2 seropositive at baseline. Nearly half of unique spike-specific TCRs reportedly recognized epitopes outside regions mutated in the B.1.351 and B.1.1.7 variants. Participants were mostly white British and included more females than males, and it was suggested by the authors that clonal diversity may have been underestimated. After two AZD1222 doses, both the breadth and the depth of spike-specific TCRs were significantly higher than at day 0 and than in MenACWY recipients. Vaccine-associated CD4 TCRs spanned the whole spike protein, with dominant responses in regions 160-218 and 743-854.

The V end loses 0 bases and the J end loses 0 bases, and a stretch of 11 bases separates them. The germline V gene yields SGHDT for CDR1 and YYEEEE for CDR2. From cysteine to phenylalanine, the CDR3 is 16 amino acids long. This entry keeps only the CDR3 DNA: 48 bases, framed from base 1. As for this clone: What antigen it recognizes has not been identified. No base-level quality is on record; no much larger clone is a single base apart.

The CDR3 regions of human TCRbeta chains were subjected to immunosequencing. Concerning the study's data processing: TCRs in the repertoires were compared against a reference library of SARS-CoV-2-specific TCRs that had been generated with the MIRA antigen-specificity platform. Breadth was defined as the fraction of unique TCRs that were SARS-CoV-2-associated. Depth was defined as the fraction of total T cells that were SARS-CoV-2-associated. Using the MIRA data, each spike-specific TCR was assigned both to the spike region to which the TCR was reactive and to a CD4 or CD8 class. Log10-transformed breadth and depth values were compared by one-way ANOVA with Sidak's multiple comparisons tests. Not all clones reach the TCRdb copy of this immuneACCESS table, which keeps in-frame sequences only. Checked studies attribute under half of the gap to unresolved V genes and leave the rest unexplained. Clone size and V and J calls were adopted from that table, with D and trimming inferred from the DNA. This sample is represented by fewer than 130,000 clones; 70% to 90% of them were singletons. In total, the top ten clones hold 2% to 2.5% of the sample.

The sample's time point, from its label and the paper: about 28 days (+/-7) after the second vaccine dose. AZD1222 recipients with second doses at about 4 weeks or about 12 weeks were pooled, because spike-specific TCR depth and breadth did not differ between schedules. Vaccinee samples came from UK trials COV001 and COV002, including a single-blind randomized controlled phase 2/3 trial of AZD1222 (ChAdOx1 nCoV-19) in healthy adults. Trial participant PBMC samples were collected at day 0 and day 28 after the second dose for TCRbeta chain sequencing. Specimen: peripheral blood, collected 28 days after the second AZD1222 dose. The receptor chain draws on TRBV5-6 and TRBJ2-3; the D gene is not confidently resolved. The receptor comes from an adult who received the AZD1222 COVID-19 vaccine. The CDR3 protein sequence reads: CASSLGIRLSTDTQYF. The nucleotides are TGTGCCAGCAGCTTGGGTATTAGACTGAGCACAGATACGCAGTATTTT.